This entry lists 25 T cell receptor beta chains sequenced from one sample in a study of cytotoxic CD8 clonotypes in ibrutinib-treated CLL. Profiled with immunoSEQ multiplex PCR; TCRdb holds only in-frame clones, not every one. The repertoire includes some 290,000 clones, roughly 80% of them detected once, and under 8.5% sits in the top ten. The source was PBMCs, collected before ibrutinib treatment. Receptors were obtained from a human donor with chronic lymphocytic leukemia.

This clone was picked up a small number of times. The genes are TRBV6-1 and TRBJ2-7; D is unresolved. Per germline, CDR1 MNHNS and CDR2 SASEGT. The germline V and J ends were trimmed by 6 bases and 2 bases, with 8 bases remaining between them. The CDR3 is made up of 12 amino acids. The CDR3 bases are TGTGCCAGCAGGGACGATACCTACGAGCAGTACTTC. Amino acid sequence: CASRDDTYEQYF.

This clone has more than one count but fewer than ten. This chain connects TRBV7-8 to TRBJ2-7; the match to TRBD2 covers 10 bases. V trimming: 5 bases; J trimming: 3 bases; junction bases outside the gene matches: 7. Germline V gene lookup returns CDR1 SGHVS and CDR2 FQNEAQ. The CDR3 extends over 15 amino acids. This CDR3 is CASSAAGGPHYEQYF. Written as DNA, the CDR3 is TGTGCCAGCAGCGCAGCGGGAGGGCCCCACTACGAGCAGTACTTC.

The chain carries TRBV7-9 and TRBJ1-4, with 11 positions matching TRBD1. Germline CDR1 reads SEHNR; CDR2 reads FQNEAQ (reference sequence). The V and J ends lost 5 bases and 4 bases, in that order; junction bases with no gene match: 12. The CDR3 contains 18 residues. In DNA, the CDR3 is TGTGCCAGCAGCGGCCGGACAGGGGGCCGCCTATATAATGAAAAACTGTTTTTT. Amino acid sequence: CASSGRTGGRLYNEKLFF.

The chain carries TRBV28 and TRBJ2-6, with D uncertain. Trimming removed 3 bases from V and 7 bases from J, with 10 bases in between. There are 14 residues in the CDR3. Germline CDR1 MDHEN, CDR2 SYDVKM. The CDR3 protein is CASSLQVKANVLTF. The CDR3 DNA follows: TGTGCCAGCAGTTTGCAGGTTAAAGCCAACGTCCTGACTTTC.

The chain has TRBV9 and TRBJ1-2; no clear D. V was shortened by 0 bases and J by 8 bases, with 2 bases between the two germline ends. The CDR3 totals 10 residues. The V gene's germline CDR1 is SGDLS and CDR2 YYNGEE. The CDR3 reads CASSVGGYTF. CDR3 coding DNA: TGTGCCAGCAGCGTAGGGGGCTACACCTTC.

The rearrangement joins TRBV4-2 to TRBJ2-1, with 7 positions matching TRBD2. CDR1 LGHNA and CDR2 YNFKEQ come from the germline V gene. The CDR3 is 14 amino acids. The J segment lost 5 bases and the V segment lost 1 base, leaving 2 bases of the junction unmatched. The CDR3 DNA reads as TGTGCCAGCAGCCAAGGGCTAGCGGACAATGAGCAGTTCTTC. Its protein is CASSQGLADNEQFF.

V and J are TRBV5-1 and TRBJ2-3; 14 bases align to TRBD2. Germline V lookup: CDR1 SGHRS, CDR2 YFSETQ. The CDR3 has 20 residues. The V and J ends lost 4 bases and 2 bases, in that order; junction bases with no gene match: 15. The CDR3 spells CASSVGTSGSVFGVTDTQYF. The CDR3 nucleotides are TGCGCCAGCAGCGTCGGGACTAGCGGGAGCGTTTTTGGGGTCACAGATACGCAGTATTTT.

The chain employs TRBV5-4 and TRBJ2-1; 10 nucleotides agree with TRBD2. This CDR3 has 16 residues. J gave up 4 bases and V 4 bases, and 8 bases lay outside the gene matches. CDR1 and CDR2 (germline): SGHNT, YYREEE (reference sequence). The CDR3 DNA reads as TGTGCCAGCAGCGCCCCCACTAGCGGGGCGTACAATGAGCAGTTCTTC. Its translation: CASSAPTSGAYNEQFF.

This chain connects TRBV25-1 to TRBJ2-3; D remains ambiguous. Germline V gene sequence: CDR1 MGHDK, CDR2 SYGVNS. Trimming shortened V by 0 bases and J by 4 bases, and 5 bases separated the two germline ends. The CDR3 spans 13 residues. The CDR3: CASSEYGADTQYF. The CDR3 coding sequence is TGTGCCAGCAGTGAATATGGGGCAGATACGCAGTATTTT.

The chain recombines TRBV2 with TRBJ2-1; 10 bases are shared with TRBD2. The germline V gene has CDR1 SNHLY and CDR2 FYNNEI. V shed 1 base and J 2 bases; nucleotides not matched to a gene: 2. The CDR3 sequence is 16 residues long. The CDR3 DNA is TGTGCCAGCAGTGAAGGGACTAGCGGAACCTACAATGAGCAGTTCTTC. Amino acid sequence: CASSEGTSGTYNEQFF.

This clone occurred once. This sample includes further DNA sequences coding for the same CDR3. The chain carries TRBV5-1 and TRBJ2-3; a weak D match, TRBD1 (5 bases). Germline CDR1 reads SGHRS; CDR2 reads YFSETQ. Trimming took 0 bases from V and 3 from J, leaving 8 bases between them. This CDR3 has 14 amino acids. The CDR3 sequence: CASSLVAGTDTQYF. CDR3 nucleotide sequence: TGCGCCAGCAGCTTGGTTGCAGGGACAGATACGCAGTATTTT.

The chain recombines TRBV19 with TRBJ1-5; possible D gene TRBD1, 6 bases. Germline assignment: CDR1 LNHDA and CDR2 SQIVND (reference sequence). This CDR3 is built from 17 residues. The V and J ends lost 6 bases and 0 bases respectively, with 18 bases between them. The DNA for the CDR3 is TGTGCCAGTAGCAAGCCCGGGACACCTTATAGCAATCAGCCCCAGCATTTT. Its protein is CASSKPGTPYSNQPQHF.

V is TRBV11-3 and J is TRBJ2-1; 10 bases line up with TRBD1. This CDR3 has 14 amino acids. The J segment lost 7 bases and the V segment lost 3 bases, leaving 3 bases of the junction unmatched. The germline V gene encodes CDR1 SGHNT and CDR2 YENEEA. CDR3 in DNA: TGTGCCAGCAGCTTGACAGGGGGCTGGAATGAGCAGTTCTTC. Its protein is CASSLTGGWNEQFF. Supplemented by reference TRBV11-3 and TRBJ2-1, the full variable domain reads EAGVVQSPRYKIIEKKQPVAFWCNPISGHNTLYWYLQNLGQGPELLIRYENEEAVDDSQLPKDRFSAERLKGVDSTLKIQPAELGDSAVYLCASSLTGGWNEQFFGPGTRLTVL.

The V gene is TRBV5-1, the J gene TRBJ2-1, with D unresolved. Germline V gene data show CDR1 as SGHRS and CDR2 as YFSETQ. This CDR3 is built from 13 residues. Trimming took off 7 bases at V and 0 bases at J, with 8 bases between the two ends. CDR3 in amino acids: CASGENSYNEQFF. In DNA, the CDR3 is TGCGCCAGCGGCGAGAACTCCTACAATGAGCAGTTCTTC.

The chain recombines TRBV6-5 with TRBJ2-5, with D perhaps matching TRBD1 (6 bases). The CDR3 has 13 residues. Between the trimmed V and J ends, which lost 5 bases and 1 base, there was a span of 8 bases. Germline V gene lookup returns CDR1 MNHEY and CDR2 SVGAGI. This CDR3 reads CASSRTVQETQYF. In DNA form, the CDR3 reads TGTGCCAGCAGTAGGACAGTCCAAGAGACCCAGTACTTC.

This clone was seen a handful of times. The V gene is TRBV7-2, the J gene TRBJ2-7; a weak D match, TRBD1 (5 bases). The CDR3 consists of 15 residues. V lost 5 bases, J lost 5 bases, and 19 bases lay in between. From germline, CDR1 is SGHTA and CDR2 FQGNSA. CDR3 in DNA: TGTGCCAGCAGCCTAAACACAGGAGCTCGGAACGAGCAGTACTTC. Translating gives CASSLNTGARNEQYF.

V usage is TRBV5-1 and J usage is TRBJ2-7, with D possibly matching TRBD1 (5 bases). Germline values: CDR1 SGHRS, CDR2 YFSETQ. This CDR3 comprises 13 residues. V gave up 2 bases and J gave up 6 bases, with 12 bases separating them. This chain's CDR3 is CASSFLQGSEQYF. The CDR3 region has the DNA TGCGCCAGCAGCTTCCTCCAGGGATCCGAGCAGTACTTC. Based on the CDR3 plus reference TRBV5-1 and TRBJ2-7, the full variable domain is KAGVTQTPRYLIKTRGQQVTLSCSPISGHRSVSWYQQTPGQGLQFLFEYFSETQRNKGNFPGRFSGRQFSNSRSEMNVSTLELGDSALYLCASSFLQGSEQYFGPGTRLTVT.

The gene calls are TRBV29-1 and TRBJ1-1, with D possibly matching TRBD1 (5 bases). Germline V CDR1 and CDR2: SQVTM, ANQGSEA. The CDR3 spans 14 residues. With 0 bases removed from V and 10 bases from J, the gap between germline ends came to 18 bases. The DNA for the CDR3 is TGCAGCGTTGAAGATCTTCGTGGGGCCGAGCCAGCTTTCTTT. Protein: CSVEDLRGAEPAFF.

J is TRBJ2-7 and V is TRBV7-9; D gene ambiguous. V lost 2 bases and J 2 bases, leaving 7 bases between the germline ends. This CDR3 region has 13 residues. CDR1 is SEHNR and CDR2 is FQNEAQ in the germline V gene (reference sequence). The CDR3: CASSLSGAYEQYF. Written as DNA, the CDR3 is TGTGCCAGCAGCTTATCCGGCGCCTACGAGCAGTACTTC.

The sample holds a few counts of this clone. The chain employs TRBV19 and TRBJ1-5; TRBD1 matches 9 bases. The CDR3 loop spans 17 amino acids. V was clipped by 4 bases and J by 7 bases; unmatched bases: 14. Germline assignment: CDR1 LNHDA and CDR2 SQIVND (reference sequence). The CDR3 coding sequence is TGTGCCAGTAGTAGACGGACCGGGACAGGGATTGACCAGCCCCAGCATTTT. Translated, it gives CASSRRTGTGIDQPQHF. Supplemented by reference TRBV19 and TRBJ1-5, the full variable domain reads DGGITQSPKYLFRKEGQNVTLSCEQNLNHDAMYWYRQDPGQGLRLIYYSQIVNDFQKGDIAEGYSVSREKKESFPLTVTSAQKNPTAFYLCASSRRTGTGIDQPQHFGDGTRLSIL.

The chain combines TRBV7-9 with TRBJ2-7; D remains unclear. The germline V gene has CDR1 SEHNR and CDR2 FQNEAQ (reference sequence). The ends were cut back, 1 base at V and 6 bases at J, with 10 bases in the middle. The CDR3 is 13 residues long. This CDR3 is CASSLGVLAEQYF. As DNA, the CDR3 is TGTGCCAGCAGCTTAGGGGTCCTGGCCGAGCAGTACTTC. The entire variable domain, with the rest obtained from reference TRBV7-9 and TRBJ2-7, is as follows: DTGVSQNPRHKITKRGQNVTFRCDPISEHNRLYWYRQTLGQGPEFLTYFQNEAQLEKSRLLSDRFSAERPKGSFSTLEIQRTEQGDSAMYLCASSLGVLAEQYFGPGTRLTVT.

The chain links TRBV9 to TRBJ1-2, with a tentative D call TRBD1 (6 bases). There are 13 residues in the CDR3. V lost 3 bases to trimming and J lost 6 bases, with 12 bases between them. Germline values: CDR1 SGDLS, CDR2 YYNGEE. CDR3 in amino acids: CASSGTGFDGYTF. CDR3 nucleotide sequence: TGTGCCAGCAGCGGTACAGGGTTCGATGGCTACACCTTC.

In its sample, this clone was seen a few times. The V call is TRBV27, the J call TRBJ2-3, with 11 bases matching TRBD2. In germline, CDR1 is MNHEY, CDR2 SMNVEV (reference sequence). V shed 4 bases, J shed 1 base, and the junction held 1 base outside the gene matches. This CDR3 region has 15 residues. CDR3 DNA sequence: TGTGCCAGCAGTTCGACTAGCGGGGGCACAGATACGCAGTATTTT. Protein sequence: CASSSTSGGTDTQYF.

The CDR3 DNA reads TGTGCCAGCAGTTCGGGACTAGCGGCTTACGCTCTGTACTTC. Its translation: CASSSGLAAYALYF. The chain employs TRBV7-6 and TRBJ2-7; 11 nucleotides align to TRBD2. Germline lookup yields CDR1 SGHVS and CDR2 FNYEAQ. This CDR3 spans 14 amino acids. V lost 6 bases, J lost 12 bases, and 13 bases stayed unmatched.

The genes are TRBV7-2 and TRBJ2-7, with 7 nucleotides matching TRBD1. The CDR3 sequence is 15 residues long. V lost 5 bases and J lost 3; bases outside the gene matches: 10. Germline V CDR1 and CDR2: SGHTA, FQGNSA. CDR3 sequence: CASSRTVWTGYEQYF. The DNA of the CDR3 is TGTGCCAGCAGCCGAACTGTGTGGACAGGCTACGAGCAGTACTTC. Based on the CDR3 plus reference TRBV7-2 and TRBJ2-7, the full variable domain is GAGVSQSPSNKVTEKGKDVELRCDPISGHTALYWYRQSLGQGLEFLIYFQGNSAPDKSGLPSDRFSAERTGGSVSTLTIQRTQQEDSAVYLCASSRTVWTGYEQYFGPGTRLTVT.